Sequencing of this T cell receptor beta chain was carried out in a study of regulatory T cells in long-lasting Graves disease. Both iRepertoire HTBI primers and Arm-PCR of CDR3 regions were used to build the TCR beta libraries. Authors' data handling: Identified across the samples were 62 TRBV segments and 14 TRBJ segments. TCRdb reprocessed the multiplex PCR reads via MiXCR and lists one record per CDR3 protein. TCRdb, not the original authors, processed these V and J calls. The table lists 450,000 to 650,000 distinct CDR3 sequences, around 16% of them singletons, with 20% to 30% in the top ten. The study, taken as a whole, reports: Persistent patients had a count of shared public clonotypes (2,741) that exceeded that of new patients (966).

Time point given: newly diagnosed GD, antithyroid drugs for less than 3 months. PBMC RNA was the source of the TCR library. The CDR3 totals 14 residues. The germline V gene has CDR1 SGHVS and CDR2 FQNEAQ. Trimming took 5 bases from V and 2 from J, leaving 13 bases between them. This clonotype was recorded at least ten times. What it binds is not known. Separately, the same data were catalogued under a study of T cells in Graves' hyperthyroidism and ophthalmopathy. Per that paper: Expanded thyroid clonotypes (above 0.001) were mostly also found in blood.

The sequence was obtained from a middle-aged woman with Graves disease. This sample comprised peripheral blood mononuclear cells (PBMCs), obtained at new diagnosis, from a patient treated with antithyroid drugs. The chain uses TRBV7-8 and TRBJ2-7, with D unclear. CDR3 in amino acids: CASSLEVVTYEQYF. Here the CDR3 DNA reads TGTGCCAGCAGCCTCGAGGTGGTGACCTACGAGCAGTACTTC. Full variable domain (remainder filled in from reference TRBV7-8 and TRBJ2-7): GAGVSQSPRYKVAKRGQDVALRCDPISGHVSLFWYQQALGQGPEFLTYFQNEAQLDKSGLPSDRFFAERPEGSVSTLKIQRTQQEDSAVYLCASSLEVVTYEQYFGPGTRLTVT.